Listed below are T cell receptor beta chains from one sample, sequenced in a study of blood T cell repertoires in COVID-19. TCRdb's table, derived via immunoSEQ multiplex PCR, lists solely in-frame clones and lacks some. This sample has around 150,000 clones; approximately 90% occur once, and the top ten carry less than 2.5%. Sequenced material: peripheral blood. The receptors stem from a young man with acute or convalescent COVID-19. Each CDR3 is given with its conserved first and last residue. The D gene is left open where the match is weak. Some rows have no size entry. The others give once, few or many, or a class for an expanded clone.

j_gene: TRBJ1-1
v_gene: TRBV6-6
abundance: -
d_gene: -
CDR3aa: CASSWGQGRDEAFF
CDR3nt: TGTGCCAGCAGTTGGGGCCAGGGGCGCGATGAAGCTTTCTTT

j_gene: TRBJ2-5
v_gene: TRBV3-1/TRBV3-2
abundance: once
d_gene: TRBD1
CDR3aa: CASSQEIGTGISETQYF
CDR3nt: TGTGCCAGCAGCCAAGAAATCGGGACAGGGATTTCGGAGACCCAGTACTTC

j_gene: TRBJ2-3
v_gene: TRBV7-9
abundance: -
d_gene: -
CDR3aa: CASSLERSPPTDTQYF
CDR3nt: TGTGCCAGCAGCCTAGAAAGGAGCCCCCCCACAGATACGCAGTATTTT

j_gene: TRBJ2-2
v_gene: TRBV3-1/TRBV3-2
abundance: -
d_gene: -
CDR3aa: CASSQDQSTGELFF
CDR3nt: TGTGCCAGCAGCCAAGATCAGTCCACCGGGGAGCTGTTTTTT

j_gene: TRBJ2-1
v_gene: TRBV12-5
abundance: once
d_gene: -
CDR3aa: CATRPGSGYNEQFF
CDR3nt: TGTGCTACTAGACCGGGAAGCGGGTACAATGAGCAGTTCTTC

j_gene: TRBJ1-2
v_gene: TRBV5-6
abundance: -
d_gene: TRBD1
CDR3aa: CASSSMDRGYGYTF
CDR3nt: TGTGCCAGCAGCTCTATGGACAGGGGTTATGGCTACACCTTC

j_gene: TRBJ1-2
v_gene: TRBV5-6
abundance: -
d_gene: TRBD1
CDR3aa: CASSLTGTGLNYGYTF
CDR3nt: TGTGCCAGCAGTTTAACCGGGACAGGGCTTAACTATGGCTACACCTTC

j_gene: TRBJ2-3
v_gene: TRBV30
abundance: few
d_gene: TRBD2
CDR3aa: CAWSKPSGASTDTQYF
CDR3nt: TGTGCCTGGAGTAAGCCCAGCGGGGCTAGCACAGATACGCAGTATTTT

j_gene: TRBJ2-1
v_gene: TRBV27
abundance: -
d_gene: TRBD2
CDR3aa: CASSLWSGRAAYNEQFF
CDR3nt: TGTGCCAGCAGTTTATGGAGCGGGAGGGCCGCCTACAATGAGCAGTTCTTC

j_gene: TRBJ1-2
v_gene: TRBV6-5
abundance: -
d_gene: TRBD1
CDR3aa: CASTTGAYGYTF
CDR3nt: TGTGCCAGCACCACAGGGGCCTATGGCTACACCTTC

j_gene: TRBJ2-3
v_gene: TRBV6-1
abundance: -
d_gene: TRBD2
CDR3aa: CASSELFAGAADTQYF
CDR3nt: TGTGCCAGCAGTGAATTATTTGCGGGAGCGGCCGATACGCAGTATTTT

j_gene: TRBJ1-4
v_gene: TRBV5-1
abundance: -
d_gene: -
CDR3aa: CASSLAHPQMGEKLFF
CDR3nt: TGCGCCAGCAGCTTGGCCCATCCCCAAATGGGCGAAAAACTGTTTTTT

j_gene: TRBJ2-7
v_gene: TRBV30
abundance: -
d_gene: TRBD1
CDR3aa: CAWSPPGDRGNNEQYF
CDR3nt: TGTGCCTGGAGTCCCCCCGGGGACAGGGGGAACAACGAGCAGTACTTC

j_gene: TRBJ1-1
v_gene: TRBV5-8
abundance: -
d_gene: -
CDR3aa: CASSFNREIEAFF
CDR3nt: TGTGCCAGCAGTTTTAACCGGGAGATTGAAGCTTTCTTT

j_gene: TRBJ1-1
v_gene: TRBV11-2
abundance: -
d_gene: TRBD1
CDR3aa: CASSLGALTGLNTEAFF
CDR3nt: TGTGCCAGCAGCTTAGGCGCCTTGACAGGGTTGAACACTGAAGCTTTCTTT

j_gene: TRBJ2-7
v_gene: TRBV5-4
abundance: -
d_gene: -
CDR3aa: CASSLRVLPYEQYF
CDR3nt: TGTGCCAGCAGCCTCCGGGTCCTACCGTACGAGCAGTACTTC

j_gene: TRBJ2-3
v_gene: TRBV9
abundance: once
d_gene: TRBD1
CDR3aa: CASRAIGQGTDTQYF
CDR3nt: TGTGCCAGTCGAGCAATCGGACAGGGAACAGATACGCAGTATTTT

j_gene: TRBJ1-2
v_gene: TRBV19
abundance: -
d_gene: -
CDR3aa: CASTRLSGSYGYTF
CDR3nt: TGTGCCAGTACCAGGTTGTCGGGGAGCTATGGCTACACCTTC

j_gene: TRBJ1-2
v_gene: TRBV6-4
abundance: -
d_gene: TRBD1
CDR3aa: CASSGGTATSIRGYTF
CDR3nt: TGTGCCAGCAGTGGAGGGACAGCCACTTCCATCAGAGGCTACACCTTC

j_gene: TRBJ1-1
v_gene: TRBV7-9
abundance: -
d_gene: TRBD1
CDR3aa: CASSVGQGRDTEAFF
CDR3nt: TGTGCCAGCAGCGTAGGACAGGGGAGGGACACTGAAGCTTTCTTT

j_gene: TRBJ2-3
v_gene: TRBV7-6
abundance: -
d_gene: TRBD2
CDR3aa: CASSQLAGATDTQYF
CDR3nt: TGTGCCAGCAGCCAGCTAGCGGGGGCCACAGATACGCAGTATTTT

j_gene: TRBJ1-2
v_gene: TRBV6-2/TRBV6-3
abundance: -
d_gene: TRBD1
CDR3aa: CASSRTGGSYGYTF
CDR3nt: TGTGCCAGCAGTCGGACAGGGGGCAGCTATGGCTACACCTTC

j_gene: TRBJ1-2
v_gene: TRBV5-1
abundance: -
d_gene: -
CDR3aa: CASSLAREGYYGYTF
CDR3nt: TGCGCCAGCAGCTTGGCACGGGAAGGGTACTATGGCTACACCTTC

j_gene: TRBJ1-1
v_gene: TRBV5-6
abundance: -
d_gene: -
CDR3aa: CASSLGGRLTEAFF
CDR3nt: TGTGCCAGCAGCTTGGGGGGCAGACTTACTGAAGCTTTCTTT

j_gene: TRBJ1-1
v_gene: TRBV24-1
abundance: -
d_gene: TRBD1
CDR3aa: CATSIGTGLNTEAFF
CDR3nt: TGTGCCACCAGTATTGGGACAGGTTTGAACACTGAAGCTTTCTTT

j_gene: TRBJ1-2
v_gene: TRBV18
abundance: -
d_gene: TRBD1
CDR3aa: CASSPIAGTGIGYTF
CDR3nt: TGTGCCAGCTCACCCATTGCCGGGACAGGGATAGGCTACACCTTC

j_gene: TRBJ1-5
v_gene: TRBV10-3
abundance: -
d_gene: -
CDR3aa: CAISAGDGNQPQHF
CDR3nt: TGTGCCATCAGTGCAGGGGACGGCAATCAGCCCCAGCATTTT

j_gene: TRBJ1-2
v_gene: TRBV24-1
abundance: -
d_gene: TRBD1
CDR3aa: CATSDRRTGGLYGYTF
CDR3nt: TGTGCCACCAGTGATCGTCGGACAGGGGGTCTCTATGGCTACACCTTC

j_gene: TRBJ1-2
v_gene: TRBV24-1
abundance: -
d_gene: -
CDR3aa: CATSGGRGYTF
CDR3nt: TGTGCCACCAGTGGGGGGCGAGGCTACACCTTC

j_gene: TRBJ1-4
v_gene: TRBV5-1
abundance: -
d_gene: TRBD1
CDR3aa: CASSLEGQGVEKLFF
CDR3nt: TGCGCCAGCAGCCTTGAAGGACAGGGAGTTGAAAAACTGTTTTTT

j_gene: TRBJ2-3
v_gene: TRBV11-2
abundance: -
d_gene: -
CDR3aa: CATRTAGLHTQYF
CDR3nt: TGTGCCACACGGACCGCGGGGTTACATACGCAGTATTTT

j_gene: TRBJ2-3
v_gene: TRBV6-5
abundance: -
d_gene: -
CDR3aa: CASSLRTADTQYF
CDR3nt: TGTGCCAGCAGTCTGAGGACAGCTGATACGCAGTATTTT

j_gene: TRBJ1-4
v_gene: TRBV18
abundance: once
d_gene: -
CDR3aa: CASSPFAGEEEKLFF
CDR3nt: TGTGCCAGCTCACCATTTGCTGGGGAGGAGGAAAAACTGTTTTTT

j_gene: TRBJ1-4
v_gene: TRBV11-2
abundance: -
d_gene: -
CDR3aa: CASSSVEKLFF
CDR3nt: TGTGCCAGCAGCTCTGTTGAAAAACTGTTTTTT

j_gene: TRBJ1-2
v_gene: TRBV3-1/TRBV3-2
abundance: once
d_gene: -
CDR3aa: CASSQGGRDGYTF
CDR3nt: TGTGCCAGCAGCCAAGGGGGGCGGGATGGCTACACCTTC

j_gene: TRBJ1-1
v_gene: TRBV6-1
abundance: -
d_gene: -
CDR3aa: CASSEQDTAVAFF
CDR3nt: TGTGCCAGCAGTGAACAGGACACGGCTGTGGCTTTCTTT

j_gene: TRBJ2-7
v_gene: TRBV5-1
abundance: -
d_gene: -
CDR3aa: CASSLAAPIIGVSREQYF
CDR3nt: TGCGCCAGCAGCTTGGCCGCACCCATTATCGGGGTGTCTCGGGAGCAGTACTTC

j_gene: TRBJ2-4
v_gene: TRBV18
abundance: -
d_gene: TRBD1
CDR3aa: CASSPDRVVDIQYF
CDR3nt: TGTGCCAGCTCCCCGGACAGGGTGGTAGACATTCAGTACTTC

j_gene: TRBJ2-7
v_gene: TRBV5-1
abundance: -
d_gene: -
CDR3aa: CASSLDVTSYEQYF
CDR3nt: TGCGCCAGCAGCTTAGACGTGACTAGCTACGAGCAGTACTTC

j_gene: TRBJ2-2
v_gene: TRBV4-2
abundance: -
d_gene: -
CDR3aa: CASSQDDTGELFF
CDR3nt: TGTGCCAGCAGCCAAGATGACACCGGGGAGCTATTTTTT

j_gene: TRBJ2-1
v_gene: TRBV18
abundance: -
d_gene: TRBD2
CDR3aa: CASSLLAGVYNEQFF
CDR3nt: TGTGCCAGCTCACTACTAGCGGGAGTCTACAATGAGCAGTTCTTC

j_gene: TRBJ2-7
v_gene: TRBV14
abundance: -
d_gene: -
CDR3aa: CASSQSLLLEQYF
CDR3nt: TGTGCCAGCAGCCAATCCCTCCTTCTCGAGCAGTACTTC

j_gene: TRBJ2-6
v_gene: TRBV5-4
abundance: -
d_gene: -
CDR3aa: CASSPRTGLHSGANVLTF
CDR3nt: TGTGCCAGCAGCCCCCGGACAGGACTACACTCTGGGGCCAACGTCCTGACTTTC